The rows below give T cell receptor beta chains drawn from one sample of a study of cytomegalovirus exposure and HLA in healthy donors. Repertoires were generated with immunoSEQ multiplex PCR, while TCRdb's copy carries only in-frame clones and drops some. The table records tens of thousands of clones, approximately 83% of them present only once. Specimen: PBMCs. The receptors stem from a female donor in good health and CMV-seronegative. Both conserved end residues are part of each CDR3. Each record gives: D gene, J gene, clone size, V gene, CDR3 protein, CDR3 DNA. D genes are given only for firm matches. Rows may omit the clone size; those that give it use once, few, many or a size class.

>TRBD2|TRBJ2-5|.|TRBV5-4
CASSPPEGGETQYF
TGTGCCAGCAGCCCACCTGAGGGAGGGGAGACCCAGTACTTC
>TRBD1|TRBJ2-7|.|TRBV18
CASSPGQGTYEQYF
TGTGCCAGCTCACCTGGACAGGGGACCTACGAGCAGTACTTC
>.|TRBJ2-1|.|TRBV6-1
CASSPTSSNEQFF
TGTGCCAGCAGTCCAACTAGCAGCAATGAGCAGTTCTTC
>TRBD1|TRBJ1-3|once|TRBV4-1
CASSQGAGTDLAGNTIYF
TGCGCCAGCAGCCAAGGGGCCGGGACAGACCTCGCTGGAAACACCATATATTTT
>TRBD2|TRBJ2-1|.|TRBV7-3
CASSLLASGSIDEQFF
TGTGCCAGCAGCTTATTGGCTAGCGGGAGTATCGATGAGCAGTTCTTC
>.|TRBJ2-7|.|TRBV30
CAWSDLRVEQYF
TGTGCCTGGAGTGATCTGCGAGTCGAGCAGTACTTC
>.|TRBJ2-7|.|TRBV19
CASSPRQAPYEQYF
TGTGCCAGTAGTCCCCGACAGGCTCCCTACGAGCAGTACTTC
>TRBD2|TRBJ2-7|.|TRBV28
CASSFSLAEDSSYEQYF
TGTGCCAGCAGTTTTTCCCTAGCGGAAGATAGCTCCTACGAGCAGTACTTC
>.|TRBJ2-3|.|TRBV7-3
CASSLLDSDTQYF
TGTGCCAGCAGCTTATTAGACTCAGATACGCAGTATTTT
>.|TRBJ1-1|once|TRBV7-8
CASSRTSDNPRGTTEAFF
TGTGCCAGCAGCAGAACCTCAGACAATCCCAGGGGAACCACTGAAGCTTTCTTT
>.|TRBJ1-3|.|TRBV7-2
CASSQKRGAAGNTIYF
TGTGCCAGCAGTCAGAAACGGGGGGCGGCAGGAAACACCATATATTTT
>TRBD1|TRBJ1-5|.|TRBV7-2
CASSPGTGLDQPQHF
TGTGCCAGCAGCCCCGGGACAGGGTTAGATCAGCCCCAGCATTTT
>.|TRBJ1-4|.|TRBV2
CASNPGLTNEKLFF
TGTGCCAGCAACCCAGGGTTGACTAATGAAAAACTGTTTTTT
>TRBD1|TRBJ2-1|.|TRBV4-2
CASSQEGRTGVYNEQFF
TGTGCCAGCAGCCAAGAGGGCCGGACAGGGGTGTACAATGAGCAGTTCTTC
>TRBD2|TRBJ2-5|.|TRBV7-9
CASSSGTSGSIGETQYF
TGTGCCAGCAGCTCCGGGACTAGCGGGAGTATCGGAGAGACCCAGTACTTC
>TRBD2|TRBJ2-3|once|TRBV7-3
CASSSQSLASGGWTDTQYF
TGTGCCAGCAGCTCCCAGAGCTTGGCTAGCGGGGGGTGGACAGATACGCAGTATTTT
>.|TRBJ1-2|.|TRBV7-2
CASSLVSGVNYGYTF
TGTGCCAGCAGCTTAGTTTCAGGGGTAAACTATGGCTACACCTTC
>.|TRBJ1-5|few|TRBV7-6
CASSLASRMYSNQPQHF
TGTGCCAGCAGCTTAGCCAGTCGCATGTATAGCAATCAGCCCCAGCATTTT
>TRBD1|TRBJ2-1|.|TRBV5-1
CASSATGTGGLGEQFF
TGCGCCAGCAGCGCCACCGGGACAGGGGGCTTAGGGGAGCAGTTCTTC
>TRBD1|TRBJ2-2|.|TRBV6-6
CASSSGQGGAGELFF
TGTGCCAGCAGTTCCGGACAGGGGGGTGCCGGGGAGCTGTTTTTT
>TRBD1|TRBJ1-2|.|TRBV28
CASRLDRGPLKGYTF
TGTGCCAGCAGGCTGGACAGGGGCCCGCTGAAAGGCTACACCTTC
>.|TRBJ2-4|.|TRBV7-8
CASSPATSTLAKNIQYF
TGTGCCAGCAGCCCAGCAACTAGCACATTAGCCAAAAACATTCAGTACTTC
>.|TRBJ1-3|.|TRBV19
CASSRGTGPSGNTIYF
TGTGCCAGTAGTAGGGGTACAGGCCCCTCTGGAAACACCATATATTTT
>TRBD1|TRBJ1-2|.|TRBV29-1
CSVLGSGQEIRGQPSYTF
TGCAGCGTTCTCGGTTCGGGACAGGAGATTCGCGGGCAACCAAGCTACACCTTC
>.|TRBJ1-5|.|TRBV19
CASSLGRGRQPQHF
TGTGCCAGTAGCCTAGGTCGAGGGAGGCAGCCCCAGCATTTT
>.|TRBJ1-1|.|TRBV28
CASSLRTVVETEAFF
TGTGCCAGCAGTTTAAGGACAGTTGTTGAAACTGAAGCTTTCTTT
>TRBD1|TRBJ1-1|.|TRBV6-1
CASSEAGQPGNTEAFF
TGTGCCAGCAGTGAAGCGGGACAGCCGGGGAACACTGAAGCTTTCTTT
>.|TRBJ1-5|.|TRBV19
CASGDTVLNQPQHF
TGTGCCAGTGGGGACACTGTTTTGAATCAGCCCCAGCATTTT
>TRBD2|TRBJ2-7|.|TRBV6-5
CASSYGGSGTFYEQYF
TGTGCCAGCAGTTACGGGGGTAGCGGGACATTCTACGAGCAGTACTTC
>.|TRBJ1-1|.|TRBV7-2
CASSSGGGVNTEAFF
TGTGCCAGCAGCTCCGGCGGGGGTGTGAACACTGAAGCTTTCTTT
>.|TRBJ1-5|few|TRBV6-4
CASSDSLSNQPQHF
TGTGCCAGCAGTGACTCGTTAAGCAATCAGCCCCAGCATTTT
>.|TRBJ2-7|.|TRBV14
CASSHWGHEQYF
TGTGCCAGCAGCCACTGGGGGCACGAGCAGTACTTC
>TRBD1|TRBJ2-3|few|TRBV7-9
CASSFLQGTDTQYF
TGTGCCAGCAGCTTCTTACAGGGGACAGATACGCAGTATTTT
>TRBD2|TRBJ2-7|.|TRBV28
CASSSLRDYSYEQYF
TGTGCCAGCAGTTCCCTGCGGGACTACTCCTACGAGCAGTACTTC
>TRBD2|TRBJ2-1|.|TRBV6-1
CASGNLGGGLNEQFF
TGTGCCAGCGGAAATCTCGGGGGAGGGCTTAATGAGCAGTTCTTC
>.|TRBJ1-5|.|TRBV29-1
CSVGGGNSNQPQHF
TGCAGCGTTGGCGGGGGGAATAGCAATCAGCCCCAGCATTTT
>.|TRBJ2-3|.|TRBV7-2
CASSRPGGSTDTQYF
TGTGCCAGCAGCCGGCCGGGCGGGAGCACAGATACGCAGTATTTT
>TRBD2|TRBJ2-1|.|TRBV10-2
CASTQRTRGEQFF
TGCGCCAGCACGCAAAGGACTAGGGGTGAGCAGTTCTTC
>.|TRBJ2-7|.|TRBV6-5
CASSYFVGGQYEQYF
TGTGCCAGCAGTTACTTCGTCGGGGGGCAATACGAGCAGTACTTC
>TRBD1|TRBJ1-2|.|TRBV6-6
CASSGVEKGAYGYTF
TGTGCCAGCAGTGGAGTAGAGAAGGGGGCATATGGCTACACCTTC
>TRBD1|TRBJ1-1|.|TRBV7-3
CASSRTGTTEAFF
TGTGCCAGCAGCAGGACAGGGACCACTGAAGCTTTCTTT
>.|TRBJ1-1|.|TRBV5-1
CASRLAMGRNTEAFF
TGCGCCAGCAGATTGGCGATGGGGAGGAACACTGAAGCTTTCTTT
>.|TRBJ2-7|.|TRBV19
CASSKGLPTYEQYF
TGTGCCAGTAGTAAGGGACTGCCGACCTACGAGCAGTACTTC
>.|TRBJ2-7|.|TRBV7-9
CSSSLVGGYEQYF
TGTTCCAGCAGCTTAGTAGGCGGCTACGAGCAGTACTTC